These 9 T cell receptor beta chains share one sample of origin, sequenced in a study of blood T cell repertoires in COVID-19. The repertoire was sequenced with immunoSEQ multiplex PCR; TCRdb's copy has only in-frame clones and lacks some. Here the sample spans 200,000 to 250,000 clones, about 90% being singletons. The sample comprised peripheral blood. These receptors were taken from a woman in her 30s who had recovered from COVID-19.

The J gene is TRBJ2-3, the V gene TRBV2; TRBD2 agrees at 8 bases. CDR1 is SNHLY, CDR2 FYNNEI, per germline. This CDR3 contains 14 residues. Trimming at V came to 6 bases and at J to 6 bases, leaving 8 bases not matched to a gene. Here the CDR3 reads CASSGPTGGDTQYF. In DNA form, the CDR3 reads TGTGCCAGCAGCGGGCCAACGGGAGGGGATACGCAGTATTTT.

The CDR3 sequence: CASSLDPGTAKNIQYF. The CDR3 DNA follows: TGTGCCAGCAGCTTAGACCCGGGAACCGCCAAAAACATTCAGTACTTC. The chain uses TRBV11-2 and TRBJ2-4, with a possible D match to TRBD2 (5 bases). V lost 0 bases to trimming and J lost 1 base, with 10 bases between them. Germline lookup yields CDR1 SGHAT and CDR2 FQNNGV. The CDR3 spans 16 residues.

This clone was seen a few times. The chain has TRBV3-1 (or the pseudogene TRBV3-2) and TRBJ1-1; D remains unclear. From germline, CDR1 is LGHDT and CDR2 YNNKEL (reference sequence). There are 15 residues in the CDR3. The germline V and J ends were trimmed by 4 bases and 3 bases, with 15 bases remaining between them. DNA of the CDR3: TGTGCCAGCAGCCTGCTATCCGGAGTCTACACTGAAGCTTTCTTT. The encoded protein is CASSLLSGVYTEAFF.

This clone was detected a few times. The chain carries TRBV5-6 and TRBJ2-2; TRBD1 matches 9 bases. Trimming cost V 0 bases and J 7 bases; bases outside gene matches: 4. This CDR3 spans 15 amino acids. Germline loops: CDR1 SGHDT, CDR2 YYEEEE. This CDR3 is CASSLGQGESGELFF. The CDR3 DNA sequence: TGTGCCAGCAGCTTGGGACAGGGGGAGAGCGGGGAGCTGTTTTTT.

The V and J genes are TRBV2 and TRBJ1-2; possible D gene TRBD1, 6 bases. The length of the CDR3 is 12 residues. Germline values: CDR1 SNHLY, CDR2 FYNNEI. Trimming took off 5 bases at V and 3 bases at J, with 7 bases between the two ends. CDR3 nucleotides: TGTGCCAGCAGTCGGACAGACTATGGCTACACCTTC. It codes for CASSRTDYGYTF.

V usage is TRBV19 and J usage is TRBJ2-7, with unresolved D. The germline V gene has CDR1 LNHDA and CDR2 SQIVND (reference sequence). Trimming stripped 3 bases from V and 0 bases from J, with 6 bases between. This CDR3 is built from 13 residues. CDR3 protein: CASSIGISYEQYF. The CDR3, as DNA: TGTGCCAGTAGTATTGGCATCTCCTACGAGCAGTACTTC.

In its sample, this clone was seen once. The V and J genes are TRBV7-2 and TRBJ2-7, with a weak D call TRBD2 (6 bases). Germline V gene sequence: CDR1 SGHTA, CDR2 FQGNSA. The CDR3 totals 16 residues. The germline V and J ends were trimmed by 5 bases and 1 base, with 18 bases remaining between them. The CDR3 spells CASSLNPAGTSYEQYF. In DNA, the CDR3 is TGTGCCAGCAGCCTAAACCCGGCGGGGACTTCCTACGAGCAGTACTTC.

In its sample, this clone was seen a few times. The rearrangement uses TRBV10-1 and TRBJ2-2; D perhaps matches TRBD2 (6 bases). CDR1 is WNHNN and CDR2 is SYGVQD in the germline V gene (reference sequence). The CDR3 is 17 amino acids. Trimming took off 1 base at V and 3 bases at J, with 15 bases between the two ends. The CDR3 coding sequence is TGCGCCAGCAGTGAGTGGAGGGGAGAAGGGGACACCGGGGAGCTGTTTTTT. Amino acids: CASSEWRGEGDTGELFF.

The chain employs TRBV7-9 and TRBJ2-3; the match to TRBD2 covers 7 bases. Trimming took 6 bases from V and 2 from J; bases not matched to a gene: 5. The CDR3 extends over 14 amino acids. Per germline, CDR1 SEHNR and CDR2 FQNEAQ (reference sequence). CDR3 region: CASSPGLNTDTQYF. The CDR3 DNA follows: TGTGCCAGCAGTCCGGGACTAAACACAGATACGCAGTATTTT.